This T cell receptor (beta chain) was found in a study of identifying expanded T cells in peripheral blood. Healthy donors had no documented immune events, such as infections, while sampled. TCRdb's copy holds only in-frame clones and misses some; the assay was immunoSEQ multiplex PCR. In the table there are more than 80,000 clones, around 88% of which are singletons. Findings of the study overall: Variance in clone template counts between two-week samples significantly increased with total template count across all healthy donors.

Comment on this clone: Its matching antigen is unknown.

Sequencing was done on a sample of blood. The sequence was collected from a person between 18 and 69 years old in good health.

The CDR3 sequence: CASSVGEWVGSGGNRYEQYF. CDR3 DNA sequence: TGTGCCAGCAGCGTAGGAGAGTGGGTGGGGAGCGGGGGAAACCGGTACGAGCAGTACTTC. This chain joins TRBV9 and TRBJ2-7; 8 bases fit TRBD2. V trimming: 0 bases; J trimming: 4 bases; junction bases outside the gene matches: 21. Per the germline V gene, CDR1 is SGDLS and CDR2 is YYNGEE. The length of the CDR3 is 20 residues.